The present TCR beta chain was sequenced within a study of persistence of HIV-infected CD4 T cells. Study details: A median of 8 years of suppressive ART preceded sampling.

This CDR3 has 14 amino acids. J gave up 4 bases and V 4 bases, and 6 bases lay outside the gene matches. CDR1 is SGHRS and CDR2 is YFSETQ in the germline V gene. Sequencing used immunoSEQ version 4 in survey mode. Here immunoSEQ multiplex PCR was the method, and the copy in TCRdb shows in-frame clones only, minus some. The repertoire holds 64,000 or so clones, with more than 70% as singletons. Study-wide points: TCRbeta richness was lower in CMV- and Gag-responding cells than in anti-CD3/anti-CD28-responding cells.

The stimulus was an HIV-1 Gag 15-mer peptide pool, 0.85 to 1 ug/peptide/mL. Memory cells lacking CD40L and CD69 with high CD45RO were sorted. Details on this clone: Its cognate antigen is unknown.

The V call is TRBV5-1, the J call TRBJ2-3, with 7 bases matching TRBD2. This clonotype was obtained from an adult man with HIV who was CMV-seropositive. The sample was CD4+ T cells sorted from PBMCs after roughly 18-hour stimulation, taken from a patient who received antiretroviral therapy. CDR3 coding DNA: TGCGCCAGCAGCGCGTCGGGGGGTGCAGATACGCAGTATTTT. Protein: CASSASGGADTQYF. The full variable domain, rest sourced from reference TRBV5-1 and TRBJ2-3, is KAGVTQTPRYLIKTRGQQVTLSCSPISGHRSVSWYQQTPGQGLQFLFEYFSETQRNKGNFPGRFSGRQFSNSRSEMNVSTLELGDSALYLCASSASGGADTQYFGPGTRLTVL.